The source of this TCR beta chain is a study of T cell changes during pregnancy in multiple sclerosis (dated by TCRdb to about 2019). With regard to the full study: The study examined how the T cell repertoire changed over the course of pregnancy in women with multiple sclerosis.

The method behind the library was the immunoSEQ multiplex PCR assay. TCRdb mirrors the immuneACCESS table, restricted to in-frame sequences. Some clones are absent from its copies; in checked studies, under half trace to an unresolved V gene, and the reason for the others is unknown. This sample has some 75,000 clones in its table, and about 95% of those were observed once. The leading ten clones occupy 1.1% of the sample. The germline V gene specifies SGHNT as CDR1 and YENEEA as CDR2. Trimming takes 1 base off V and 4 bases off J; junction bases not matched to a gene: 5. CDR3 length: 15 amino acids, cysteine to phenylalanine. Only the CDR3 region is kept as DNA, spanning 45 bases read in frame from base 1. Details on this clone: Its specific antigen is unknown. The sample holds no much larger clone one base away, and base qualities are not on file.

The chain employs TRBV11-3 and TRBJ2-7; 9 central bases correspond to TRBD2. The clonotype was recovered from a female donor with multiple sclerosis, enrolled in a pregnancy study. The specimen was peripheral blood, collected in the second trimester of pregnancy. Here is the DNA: TGTGCCAGCAGCTTAGGCGCTAGCGGGGCGTACGAGCAGTACTTC. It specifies CASSLGASGAYEQYF.